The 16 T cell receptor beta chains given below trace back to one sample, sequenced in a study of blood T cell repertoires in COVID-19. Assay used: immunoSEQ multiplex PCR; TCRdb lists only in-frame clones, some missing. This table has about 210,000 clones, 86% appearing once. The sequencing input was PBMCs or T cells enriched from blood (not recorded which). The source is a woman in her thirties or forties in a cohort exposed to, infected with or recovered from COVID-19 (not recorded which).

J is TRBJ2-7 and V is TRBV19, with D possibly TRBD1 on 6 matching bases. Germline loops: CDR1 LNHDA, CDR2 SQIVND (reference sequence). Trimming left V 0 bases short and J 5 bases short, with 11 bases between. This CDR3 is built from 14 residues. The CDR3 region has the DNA TGTGCCAGTAGTATAGAGGGGGCCCCGGACGAGCAGTACTTC. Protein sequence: CASSIEGAPDEQYF.

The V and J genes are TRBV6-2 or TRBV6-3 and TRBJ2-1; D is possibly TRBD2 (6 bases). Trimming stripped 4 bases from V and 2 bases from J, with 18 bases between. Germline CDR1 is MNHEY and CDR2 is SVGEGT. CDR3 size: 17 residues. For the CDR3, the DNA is TGTGCCAGCAGTTTTTCGCATAGCGGTCCTACCTACAATGAGCAGTTCTTC. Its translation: CASSFSHSGPTYNEQFF.

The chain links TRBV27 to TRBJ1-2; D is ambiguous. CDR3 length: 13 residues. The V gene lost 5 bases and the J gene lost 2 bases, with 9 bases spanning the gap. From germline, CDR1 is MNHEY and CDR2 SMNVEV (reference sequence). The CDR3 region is CASSLKHNYGYTF. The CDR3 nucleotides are TGTGCCAGCAGTCTTAAACACAACTATGGCTACACCTTC.

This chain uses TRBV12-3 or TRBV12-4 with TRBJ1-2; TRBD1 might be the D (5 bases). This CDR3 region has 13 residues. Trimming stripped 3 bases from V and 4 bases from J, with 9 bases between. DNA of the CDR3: TGTGCCAGCAGTTTCAGGGAGGCCTATGGCTACACCTTC. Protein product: CASSFREAYGYTF.

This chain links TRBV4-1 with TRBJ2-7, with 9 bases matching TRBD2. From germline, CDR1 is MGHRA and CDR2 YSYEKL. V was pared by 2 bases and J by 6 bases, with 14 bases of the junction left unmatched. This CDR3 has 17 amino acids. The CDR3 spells CASSQPGRPGLALEQYF. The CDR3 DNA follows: TGCGCCAGCAGCCAACCGGGACGGCCGGGACTAGCCCTCGAGCAGTACTTC.

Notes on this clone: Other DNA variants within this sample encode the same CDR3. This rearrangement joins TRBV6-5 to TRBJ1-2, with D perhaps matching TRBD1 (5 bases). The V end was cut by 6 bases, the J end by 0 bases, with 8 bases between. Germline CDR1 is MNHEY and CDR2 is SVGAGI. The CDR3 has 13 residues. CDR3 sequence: CASRQGSNYGYTF. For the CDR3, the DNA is TGTGCCAGCAGGCAGGGCTCTAACTATGGCTACACCTTC.

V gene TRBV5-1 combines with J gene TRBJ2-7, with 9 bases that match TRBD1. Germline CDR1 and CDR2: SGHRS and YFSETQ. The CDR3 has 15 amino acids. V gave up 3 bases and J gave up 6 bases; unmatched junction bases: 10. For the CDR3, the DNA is TGCGCCAGCAGCTCATTGGACAGGGGATTTCCCGAGCAGTACTTC. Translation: CASSSLDRGFPEQYF.

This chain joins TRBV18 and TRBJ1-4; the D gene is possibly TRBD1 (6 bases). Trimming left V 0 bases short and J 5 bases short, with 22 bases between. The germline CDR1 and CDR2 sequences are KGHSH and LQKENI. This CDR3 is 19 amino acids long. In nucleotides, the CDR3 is TGTGCCAGCTCACCACCGACTGGGGGCGCGATATATGGGAATGAAAAACTGTTTTTT. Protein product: CASSPPTGGAIYGNEKLFF.

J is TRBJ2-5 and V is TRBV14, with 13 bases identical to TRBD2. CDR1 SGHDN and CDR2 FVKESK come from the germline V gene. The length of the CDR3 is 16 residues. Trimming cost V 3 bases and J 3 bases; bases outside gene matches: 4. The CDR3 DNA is TGTGCCAGCAGCCACTGGACTAGCGGGAGCGAAGAGACCCAGTACTTC. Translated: CASSHWTSGSEETQYF.

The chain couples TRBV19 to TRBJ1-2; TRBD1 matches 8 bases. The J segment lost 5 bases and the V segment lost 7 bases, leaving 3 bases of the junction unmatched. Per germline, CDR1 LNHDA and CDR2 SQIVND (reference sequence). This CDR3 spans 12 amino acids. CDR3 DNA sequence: TGTGCCAGTACCCACAGGGGGTATGGCTACACCTTC. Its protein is CASTHRGYGYTF.

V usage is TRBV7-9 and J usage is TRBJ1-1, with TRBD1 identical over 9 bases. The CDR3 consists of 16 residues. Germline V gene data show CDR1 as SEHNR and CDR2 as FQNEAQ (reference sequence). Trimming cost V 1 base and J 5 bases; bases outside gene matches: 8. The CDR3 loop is CASSLVGRGQGTEAFF. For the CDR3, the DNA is TGTGCCAGCAGCTTAGTGGGTAGGGGACAGGGAACTGAAGCTTTCTTT.

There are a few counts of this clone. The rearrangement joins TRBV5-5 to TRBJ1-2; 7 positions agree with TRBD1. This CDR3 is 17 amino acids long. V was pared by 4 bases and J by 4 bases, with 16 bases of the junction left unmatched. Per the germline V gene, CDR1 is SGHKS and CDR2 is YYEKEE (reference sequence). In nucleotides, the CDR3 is TGTGCCAGCAGCCCCCATCCTGGAGGGGGCTTTACCTATGGCTACACCTTC. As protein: CASSPHPGGGFTYGYTF.

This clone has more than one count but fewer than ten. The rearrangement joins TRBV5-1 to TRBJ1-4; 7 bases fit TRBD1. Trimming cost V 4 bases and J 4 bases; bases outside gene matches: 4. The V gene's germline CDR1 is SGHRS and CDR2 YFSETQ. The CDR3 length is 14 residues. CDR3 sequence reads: CASSVGTVNEKLFF. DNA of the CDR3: TGCGCCAGCAGCGTCGGGACAGTTAATGAAAAACTGTTTTTT.

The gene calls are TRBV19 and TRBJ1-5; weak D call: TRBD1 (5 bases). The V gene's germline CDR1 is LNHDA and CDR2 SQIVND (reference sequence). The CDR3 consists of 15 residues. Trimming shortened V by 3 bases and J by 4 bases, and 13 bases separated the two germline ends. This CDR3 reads CASSIMGGGNQPQHF. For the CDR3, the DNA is TGTGCCAGTAGTATCATGGGGGGGGGAAATCAGCCCCAGCATTTT.

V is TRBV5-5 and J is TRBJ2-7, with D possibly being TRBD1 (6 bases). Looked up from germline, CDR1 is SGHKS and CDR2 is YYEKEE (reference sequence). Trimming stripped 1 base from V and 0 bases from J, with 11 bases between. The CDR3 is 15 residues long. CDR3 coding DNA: TGTGCCAGCAGCTTGCCAGGGGCTAGCTCCTACGAGCAGTACTTC. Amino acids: CASSLPGASSYEQYF.

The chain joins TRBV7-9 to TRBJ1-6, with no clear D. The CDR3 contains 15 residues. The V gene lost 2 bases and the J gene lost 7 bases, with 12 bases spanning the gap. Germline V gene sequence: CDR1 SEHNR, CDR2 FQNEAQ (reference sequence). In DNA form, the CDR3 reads TGTGCCAGCAGCTTATCTGGCGGATTGAATTCACCCCTCCACTTT. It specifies CASSLSGGLNSPLHF.